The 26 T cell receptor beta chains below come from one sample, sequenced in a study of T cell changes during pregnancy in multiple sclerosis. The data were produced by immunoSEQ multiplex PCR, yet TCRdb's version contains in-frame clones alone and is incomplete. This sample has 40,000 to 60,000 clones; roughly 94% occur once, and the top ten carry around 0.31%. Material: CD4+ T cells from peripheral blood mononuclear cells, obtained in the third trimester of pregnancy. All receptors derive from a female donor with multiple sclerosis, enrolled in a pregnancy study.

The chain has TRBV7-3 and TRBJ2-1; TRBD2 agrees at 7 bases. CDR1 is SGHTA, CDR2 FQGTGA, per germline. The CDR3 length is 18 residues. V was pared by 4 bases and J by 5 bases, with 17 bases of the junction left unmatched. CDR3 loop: CASSSPRGRTALDNEQFF. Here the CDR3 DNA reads TGTGCCAGCAGCTCCCCCCGCGGGAGAACGGCCTTGGACAATGAGCAGTTCTTC.

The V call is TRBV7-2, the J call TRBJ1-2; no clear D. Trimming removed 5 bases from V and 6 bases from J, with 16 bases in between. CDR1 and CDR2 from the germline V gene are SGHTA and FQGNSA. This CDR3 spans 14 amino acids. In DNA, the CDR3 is TGTGCCAGCAGCCCCCCCCTCTCGGTTCATGGCTACACCTTC. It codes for CASSPPLSVHGYTF.

CDR3: CASSQDGQGSYNEQFF. The CDR3 DNA is TGCGCCAGCAGCCAAGATGGACAGGGCTCTTACAATGAGCAGTTCTTC. This chain links TRBV4-3 with TRBJ2-1, with TRBD1 identical over 8 bases. The germline V gene has CDR1 LGHNA and CDR2 YSLEER. V trimming: 0 bases; J trimming: 4 bases; junction bases outside the gene matches: 5. CDR3 size: 16 residues.

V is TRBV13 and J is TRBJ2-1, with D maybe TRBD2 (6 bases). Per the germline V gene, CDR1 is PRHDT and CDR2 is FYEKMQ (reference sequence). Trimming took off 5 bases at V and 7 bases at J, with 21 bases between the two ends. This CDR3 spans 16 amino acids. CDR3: CASSITAGKPENEQFF. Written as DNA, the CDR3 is TGTGCCAGCAGCATAACGGCGGGGAAGCCAGAGAATGAGCAGTTCTTC.

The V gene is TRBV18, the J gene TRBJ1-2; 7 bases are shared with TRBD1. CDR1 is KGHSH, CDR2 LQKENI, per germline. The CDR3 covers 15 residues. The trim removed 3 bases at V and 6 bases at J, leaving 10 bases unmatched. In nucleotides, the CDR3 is TGTGCCAGCTCACCGCGGGGACAGCTAAGCGATGGCTACACCTTC. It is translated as CASSPRGQLSDGYTF.

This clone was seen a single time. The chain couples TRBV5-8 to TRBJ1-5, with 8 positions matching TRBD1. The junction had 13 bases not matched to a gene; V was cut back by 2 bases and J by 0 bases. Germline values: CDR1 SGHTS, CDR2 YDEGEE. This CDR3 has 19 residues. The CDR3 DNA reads TGTGCCAGCAGCTTACTTCTAGCAGGGGGCGGTTTTAGCAATCAGCCCCAGCATTTT. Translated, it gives CASSLLLAGGGFSNQPQHF. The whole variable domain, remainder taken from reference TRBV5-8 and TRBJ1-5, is EAGVTQSPTHLIKTRGQQATLRCSPISGHTSVYWYQQALGLGLQFLLWYDEGEERNRGNFPPRFSGRQFPNYSSELNVNALELEDSALYLCASSLLLAGGGFSNQPQHFGDGTRLSIL.

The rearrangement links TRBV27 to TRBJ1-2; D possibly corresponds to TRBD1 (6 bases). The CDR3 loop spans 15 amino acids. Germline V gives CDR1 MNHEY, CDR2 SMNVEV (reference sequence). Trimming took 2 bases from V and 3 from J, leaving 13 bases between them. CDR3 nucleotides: TGTGCCAGCAGTTTAATGAAGACAGGATACTATGGCTACACCTTC. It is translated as CASSLMKTGYYGYTF.

CDR3 coding DNA: TGTGCCAGTAGTATAGGGGACATGGGGAAGCCCCAGCATTTT. As protein: CASSIGDMGKPQHF. The rearrangement links TRBV19 to TRBJ1-5; D is possibly TRBD1 (6 bases). CDR3 length: 14 residues. The V end lost 1 base, the J end lost 8 bases, and 12 bases lay between the germline ends. The germline gives CDR1 LNHDA, CDR2 SQIVND (reference sequence).

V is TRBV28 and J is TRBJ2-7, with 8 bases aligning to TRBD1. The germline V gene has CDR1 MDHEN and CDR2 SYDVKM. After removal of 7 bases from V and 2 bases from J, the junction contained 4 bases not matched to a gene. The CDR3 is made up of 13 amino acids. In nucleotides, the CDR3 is TGTGCCAGCACCATCAGGGGGCCCTACGAGCAGTACTTC. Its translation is CASTIRGPYEQYF.

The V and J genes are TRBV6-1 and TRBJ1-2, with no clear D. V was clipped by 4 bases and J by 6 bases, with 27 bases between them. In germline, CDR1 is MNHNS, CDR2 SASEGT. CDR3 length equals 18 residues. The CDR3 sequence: CASSVGHGGLTRINGYTF. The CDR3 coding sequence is TGTGCCAGCAGTGTAGGCCACGGAGGCCTGACACGGATCAATGGCTACACCTTC.

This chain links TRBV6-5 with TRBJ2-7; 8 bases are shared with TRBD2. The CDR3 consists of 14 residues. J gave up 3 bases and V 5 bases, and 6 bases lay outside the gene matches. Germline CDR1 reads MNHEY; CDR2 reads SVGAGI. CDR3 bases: TGTGCCAGCAGTGGGGGACTAGAAGTCTACGAGCAGTACTTC. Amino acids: CASSGGLEVYEQYF.

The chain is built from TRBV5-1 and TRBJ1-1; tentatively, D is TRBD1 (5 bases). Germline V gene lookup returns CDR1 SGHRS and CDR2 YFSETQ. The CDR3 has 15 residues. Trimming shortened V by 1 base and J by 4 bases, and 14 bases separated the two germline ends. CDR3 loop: CASSLTGGEGTEAFF. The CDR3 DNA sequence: TGCGCCAGCAGCTTGACGGGGGGAGAGGGCACTGAAGCTTTCTTT.

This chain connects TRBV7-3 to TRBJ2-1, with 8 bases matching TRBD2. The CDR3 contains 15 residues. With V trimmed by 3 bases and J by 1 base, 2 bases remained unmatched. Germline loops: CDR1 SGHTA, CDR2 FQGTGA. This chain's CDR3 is CASSFLAGSYNEQFF. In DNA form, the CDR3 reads TGTGCCAGCAGCTTCTTAGCGGGATCCTACAATGAGCAGTTCTTC.

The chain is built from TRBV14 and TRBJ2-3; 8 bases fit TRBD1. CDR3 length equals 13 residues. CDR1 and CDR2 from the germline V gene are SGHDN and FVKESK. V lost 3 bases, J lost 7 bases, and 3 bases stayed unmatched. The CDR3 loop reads CASSHGQGYTQYF. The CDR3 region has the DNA TGTGCCAGCAGCCACGGACAGGGTTATACGCAGTATTTT.

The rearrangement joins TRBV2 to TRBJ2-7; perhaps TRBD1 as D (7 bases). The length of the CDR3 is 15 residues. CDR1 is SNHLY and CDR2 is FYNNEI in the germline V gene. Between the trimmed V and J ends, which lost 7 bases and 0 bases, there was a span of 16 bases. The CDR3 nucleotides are TGTGCCAGCACCGGGGGACAGACCCTCTCCTACGAGCAGTACTTC. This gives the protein CASTGGQTLSYEQYF.

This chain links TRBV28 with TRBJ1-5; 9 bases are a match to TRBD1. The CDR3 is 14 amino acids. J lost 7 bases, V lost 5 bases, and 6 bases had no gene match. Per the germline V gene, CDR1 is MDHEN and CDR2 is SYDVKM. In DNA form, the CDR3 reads TGTGCCAGCAGTGACAGGGGGATTGGGCAGCCCCAGCATTTT. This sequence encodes CASSDRGIGQPQHF.

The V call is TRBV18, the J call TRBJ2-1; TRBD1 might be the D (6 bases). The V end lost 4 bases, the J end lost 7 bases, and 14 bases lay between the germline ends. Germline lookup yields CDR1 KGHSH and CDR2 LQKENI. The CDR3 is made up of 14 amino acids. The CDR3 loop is CASSHDRKVNEQFF. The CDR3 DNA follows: TGTGCCAGCTCACATGACAGGAAGGTGAATGAGCAGTTCTTC.

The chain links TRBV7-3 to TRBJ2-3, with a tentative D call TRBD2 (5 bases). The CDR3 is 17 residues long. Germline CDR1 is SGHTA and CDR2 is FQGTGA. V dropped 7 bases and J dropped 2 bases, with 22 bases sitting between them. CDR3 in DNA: TGTGCCAGCAAGGGATTCGGGAAACTACAAAACACAGATACGCAGTATTTT. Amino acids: CASKGFGKLQNTDTQYF.

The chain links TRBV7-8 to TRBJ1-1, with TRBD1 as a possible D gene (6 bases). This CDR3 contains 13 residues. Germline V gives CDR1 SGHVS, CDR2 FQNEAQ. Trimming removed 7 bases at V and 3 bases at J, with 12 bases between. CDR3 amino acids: CASIRTVDTEAFF. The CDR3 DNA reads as TGTGCCAGCATCAGGACAGTGGACACTGAAGCTTTCTTT.

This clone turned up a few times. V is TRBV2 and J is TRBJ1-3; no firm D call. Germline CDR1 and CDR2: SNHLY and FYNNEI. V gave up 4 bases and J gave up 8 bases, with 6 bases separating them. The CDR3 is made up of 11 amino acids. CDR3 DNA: TGTGCCAGCAGTGGCGTAGACACCATATATTTT. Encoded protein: CASSGVDTIYF.

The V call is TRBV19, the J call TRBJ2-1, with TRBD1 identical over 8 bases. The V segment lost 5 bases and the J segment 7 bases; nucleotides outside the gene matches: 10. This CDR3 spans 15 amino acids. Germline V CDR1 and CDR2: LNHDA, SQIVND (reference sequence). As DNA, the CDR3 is TGTGCCAGTAGTTATGGGCCAGGGGGCCGGAATGAGCAGTTCTTC. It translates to CASSYGPGGRNEQFF.

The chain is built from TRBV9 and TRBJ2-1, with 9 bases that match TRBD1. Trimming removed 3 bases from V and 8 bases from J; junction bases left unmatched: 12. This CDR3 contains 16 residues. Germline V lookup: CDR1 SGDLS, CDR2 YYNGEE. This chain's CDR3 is CASSAADRGAFHEQFF. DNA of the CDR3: TGTGCCAGCAGCGCGGCCGACAGGGGGGCTTTCCATGAGCAGTTCTTC.

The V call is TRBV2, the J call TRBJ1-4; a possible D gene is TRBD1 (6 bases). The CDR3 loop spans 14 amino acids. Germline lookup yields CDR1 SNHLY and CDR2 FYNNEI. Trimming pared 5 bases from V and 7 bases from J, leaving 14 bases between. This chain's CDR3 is CASSRDRTGEKLFF. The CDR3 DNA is TGTGCCAGCAGTCGCGACAGGACGGGTGAAAAACTGTTTTTT.

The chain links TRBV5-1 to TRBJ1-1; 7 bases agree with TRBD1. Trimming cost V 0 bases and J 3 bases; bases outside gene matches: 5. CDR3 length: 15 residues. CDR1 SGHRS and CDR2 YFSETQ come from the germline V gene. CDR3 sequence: CASSLDSRGDTEAFF. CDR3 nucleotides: TGCGCCAGCAGCTTGGACAGCAGGGGGGACACTGAAGCTTTCTTT. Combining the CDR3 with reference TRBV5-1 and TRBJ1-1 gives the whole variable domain KAGVTQTPRYLIKTRGQQVTLSCSPISGHRSVSWYQQTPGQGLQFLFEYFSETQRNKGNFPGRFSGRQFSNSRSEMNVSTLELGDSALYLCASSLDSRGDTEAFFGQGTRLTVV.

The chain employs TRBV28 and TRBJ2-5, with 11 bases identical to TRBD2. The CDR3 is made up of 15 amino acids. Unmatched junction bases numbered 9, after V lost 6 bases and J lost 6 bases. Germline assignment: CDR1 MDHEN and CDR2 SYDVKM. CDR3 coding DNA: TGTGCCAGCAGCCTCGGGACTAGCGGTCACAAGACCCAGTACTTC. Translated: CASSLGTSGHKTQYF.

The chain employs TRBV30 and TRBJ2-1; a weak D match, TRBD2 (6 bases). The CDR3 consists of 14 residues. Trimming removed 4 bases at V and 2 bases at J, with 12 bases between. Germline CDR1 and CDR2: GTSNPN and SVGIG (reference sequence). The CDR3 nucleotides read TGTGCCTGGATCGTCGCGGGGACCTACAATGAGCAGTTCTTC. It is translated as CAWIVAGTYNEQFF. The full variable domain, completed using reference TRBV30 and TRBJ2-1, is SQTIHQWPATLVQPVGSPLSLECTVEGTSNPNLYWYRQAAGRGLQLLFYSVGIGQISSEVPQNLSASRPQDRQFILSSKKLLLSDSGFYLCAWIVAGTYNEQFFGPGTRLTVL.